Listed below are T cell receptor beta chains from one sample, sequenced in a study of blood T cells in healthy people across ages. TCRdb re-analysed the 5' RACE reads in MiXCR, keeping a single row per CDR3 protein. In the table there are hundreds of thousands of distinct CDR3 sequences, approximately 31% of which are singletons. The sequenced sample consisted of blood. All receptors come from a woman of 80 years or more in good health. CDR3s include the opening cysteine and the closing phenylalanine or tryptophan. The order of the fields is CDR3 length, clone size, V gene, J gene, D gene, CDR3 DNA, CDR3 protein. A D gene is named only where the DNA matches it firmly. Clone size is not always given. Where it is, it says once, few, many or a class for expanded clones.

>12|.|TRBV3-1|TRBJ1-1|.
TGTGCCAGCAGCCAAACCCAGACTGAAGCTTTCTTT
CASSQTQTEAFF
>15|few|TRBV7-7|TRBJ1-1|.
TGTGCCAGCAGCCCTATGGCAGGGTTGAACACTGAAGCTTTCTTT
CASSPMAGLNTEAFF
>15|.|TRBV27|TRBJ2-3|.
TGTGCCAGCAGTTGGATTTCCACTTTCACAGATACGCAGTATTTT
CASSWISTFTDTQYF
>14|many|TRBV21-1|TRBJ2-5|.
TGTGCCAGCACTCAGGCGGGGGGCCTTGAGACCCAGTACTTC
CASTQAGGLETQYF
>14|many|TRBV7-3|TRBJ1-2|TRBD1
TGTGCCAGCAGCTTAAATGACAGGGGAGGTGGCTACACCTTC
CASSLNDRGGGYTF
>15|many|TRBV9|TRBJ2-6|.
TGTGCCAGCAGCGTATCACAGTCTGGGGCCAACGTCCTGACTTTC
CASSVSQSGANVLTF
>15|many|TRBV9|TRBJ2-1|TRBD1
TGTGCCAGCAGCGTACAGGGGGTCTCCTACAATGAGCAGTTCTTC
CASSVQGVSYNEQFF
>15|.|TRBV4-2|TRBJ2-7|TRBD1
TGTGCCAGCAGCCAAGTTTCGACAGGGACCTACGAGCAGTACTTC
CASSQVSTGTYEQYF
>14|.|TRBV9|TRBJ1-1|.
TGTGCCAGCAGCGTAAAAATGGGGGACACTGAAGCTTTCTTT
CASSVKMGDTEAFF
>14|few|TRBV7-2|TRBJ1-4|.
TGTGCCAGCAGCCCCAGGGTAACTAATGAAAAACTGTTTTTT
CASSPRVTNEKLFF
>12|few|TRBV7-3|TRBJ1-1|.
TGTGCCAGCAGCGCCCATAACACTGAAGCTTTCTTT
CASSAHNTEAFF
>15|many|TRBV20-1|TRBJ2-7|TRBD1
TGCAGTGCTAGAGTTTACAGGGGCGCAGGTTCCGAGCAGTACTTC
CSARVYRGAGSEQYF
>16|many|TRBV4-2|TRBJ2-1|TRBD2
TGTGCCAGCAGCCAAGATGGGACTAGCGGGGGCAATGAGCAGTTCTTC
CASSQDGTSGGNEQFF
>16|.|TRBV7-8|TRBJ2-1|TRBD2
TGTGCCAGCAGCCCCGATGTGACTAGCGGATATAATGAGCAGTTCTTC
CASSPDVTSGYNEQFF
>18|.|TRBV20-1|TRBJ2-1|TRBD2
TGCAGTGCTAGAGATAGGACTAGCGGGAGTAATTCCTACAATGAGCAGTTCTTC
CSARDRTSGSNSYNEQFF
>14|many|TRBV20-1|TRBJ1-6|.
TGCAGTGCTCGCGGACAGACGGTCAATTCACCCCTCCACTTT
CSARGQTVNSPLHF
>15|.|TRBV27|TRBJ2-7|TRBD2
TGTGCCAGCAGTTCTTCTAGCGGGTTCTCCTACGAGCAGTACTTC
CASSSSSGFSYEQYF
>13|many|TRBV20-1|TRBJ2-3|.
TGCAGTGCTAGTGAAGCGGGCCTAGATACGCAGTATTTT
CSASEAGLDTQYF
>14|many|TRBV6-6|TRBJ1-2|TRBD1
TGTGCCAGCAGTGACACAGGGGGCGTATGGGGCTACACCTTC
CASSDTGGVWGYTF
>13|many|TRBV4-1|TRBJ2-7|TRBD1
TGCGCCAGCAGCGTGGCAGGGGGCAACGAGCAGTACTTC
CASSVAGGNEQYF
>11|many|TRBV29-1|TRBJ1-2|.
TGCAGCGTTGAACATCGGAATGGCTACACCTTC
CSVEHRNGYTF
>10|many|TRBV20-1|TRBJ2-7|.
TGCAGTGCTAGACAGGTCGAGCAGTACTTC
CSARQVEQYF
>14|many|TRBV20-1|TRBJ2-7|.
TGCAGTGCTAGAGATCAATGGTCGGGCTACGAGCAGTACTTC
CSARDQWSGYEQYF
>15|.|TRBV12-3/TRBV12-4|TRBJ2-1|.
TGTGCCAGCAGTTTTCAGCAGGGATCATGGAATGAGCAGTTCTTC
CASSFQQGSWNEQFF
>15|.|TRBV10-3|TRBJ2-7|TRBD1
TGTGCCATCAGGAGCGCGACAGGGGGCTCAAACGAGCAGTACTTC
CAIRSATGGSNEQYF
>15|many|TRBV5-1|TRBJ2-5|TRBD1
TGCGCCAGCAGCTTGGGGACAGGGACGAGGGAGACCCAGTACTTC
CASSLGTGTRETQYF
>15|.|TRBV5-1|TRBJ2-7|.
TGCGCCAGCAGCTTGTCCTCCACAACCTCCTACGAGCAGTACTTC
CASSLSSTTSYEQYF
>18|.|TRBV6-5|TRBJ1-5|TRBD1
TGTGCCAGCAGTTACTCGCCCGTGGACAGGGTTAGCAATCAGCCCCAGCATTTT
CASSYSPVDRVSNQPQHF
>12|many|TRBV9|TRBJ2-4|.
TGTGCCAGCAGCCCAGGGGAGGGCACTCAGTACTTC
CASSPGEGTQYF
>17|many|TRBV7-2|TRBJ2-1|.
TGTGCCAGCAGCTTAGACGGGGGGCCACTTAGATACAATGAGCAGTTCTTC
CASSLDGGPLRYNEQFF